This is a list of T cell receptor beta chains from one sample in a study of T cells after yellow fever vaccination. TCRdb passed the 5' RACE reads through MiXCR, listing each CDR3 protein once. The table records approximately 260,000 distinct CDR3 sequences, about 5.2% of them present only once. Here the sequenced sample was CD4+ T cells sorted from PBMCs, taken on the day of the yellow fever booster vaccination. The receptor source for this set is a man aged 18 to 35 who received the YFV17D yellow fever vaccine. CDR3s include the opening cysteine and the closing phenylalanine or tryptophan. Each record gives: clone size, J gene, V gene, D gene, CDR3 protein, CDR3 DNA. The D gene is left open where the match is weak. Clone size, where shown, is once, few, many, or a class for clones that have expanded.

>few|TRBJ1-2|TRBV5-5|.
CASSLTGVRYGYTF
TGTGCCAGCAGCTTAACGGGGGTTAGGTATGGCTACACCTTC
>few|TRBJ1-4|TRBV4-3|TRBD1
CASSPRISGTVTTNEKLFF
TGCGCCAGCAGCCCACGAATCTCCGGGACAGTCACAACTAATGAAAAACTGTTTTTT
>.|TRBJ2-5|TRBV5-6|.
CASSPIYGEPQETQYF
TGTGCCAGCAGCCCCATCTATGGCGAGCCTCAAGAGACCCAGTACTTC
>.|TRBJ1-1|TRBV5-1|.
CASSSSDGPTEAFF
TGCGCCAGCAGCTCCTCGGACGGTCCCACTGAAGCTTTCTTT
>.|TRBJ2-1|TRBV9|TRBD2
CASSALPTSGGAYEQFF
TGTGCCAGCAGCGCCCTCCCTACTAGCGGGGGGGCTTATGAGCAGTTCTTC
>many|TRBJ2-7|TRBV7-9|TRBD2
CASSLSGGYEQYF
TGTGCCAGCAGCTTATCCGGGGGGTACGAGCAGTACTTC
>.|TRBJ1-1|TRBV12-3/TRBV12-4|.
CASTATTLMNTEAFF
TGTGCCAGCACCGCCACTACACTTATGAACACTGAAGCTTTCTTT
>.|TRBJ1-2|TRBV4-3|.
CASSRKSEGYGYTF
TGCGCCAGCAGCCGAAAATCCGAGGGCTATGGCTACACCTTC
>few|TRBJ2-1|TRBV29-1|.
CSVVSGGNLSYNEQFF
TGCAGCGTTGTGTCCGGGGGTAACCTTTCCTACAATGAGCAGTTCTTC
>.|TRBJ2-5|TRBV6-2/TRBV6-3|.
CASRMRGQWETQYF
TGTGCCAGCAGAATGCGGGGGCAGTGGGAGACCCAGTACTTC
>many|TRBJ2-3|TRBV12-3/TRBV12-4|TRBD1
CASSTRQGSADTQYF
TGTGCCAGCAGTACAAGACAGGGTAGTGCAGATACGCAGTATTTT
>.|TRBJ1-5|TRBV4-1|.
CASSQVLHVISPQHF
TGCGCCAGCAGCCAAGTATTGCATGTAATCAGCCCCCAGCATTTT
>few|TRBJ2-1|TRBV20-1|TRBD1
CSAQAQGVEQFF
TGCAGTGCTCAGGCTCAGGGGGTGGAGCAGTTCTTC
>few|TRBJ2-3|TRBV20-1|TRBD2
CSATGLADETIRDTDTQYF
TGCAGTGCTACCGGACTAGCGGACGAAACTATCAGGGACACAGATACGCAGTATTTT
>few|TRBJ1-4|TRBV15|.
CATSRDRPDRGEKLFF
TGTGCCACCAGCAGAGATCGCCCGGACCGAGGGGAAAAACTGTTTTTT
>.|TRBJ2-5|TRBV7-3|TRBD2
CASSPLAEAGTQYF
TGTGCCAGCAGCCCCCTAGCGGAGGCAGGGACCCAGTACTTC
>.|TRBJ2-3|TRBV10-3|.
CAISARVADTQYF
TGTGCCATCAGCGCCAGGGTGGCTGATACGCAGTATTTT
>many|TRBJ2-3|TRBV7-2|.
CASSLNRPPFGKSTDTQYF
TGTGCCAGCAGCTTGAACAGGCCCCCCTTTGGCAAGAGCACAGATACGCAGTATTTT
>.|TRBJ2-1|TRBV9|.
CASSVDPLYNEQFF
TGTGCCAGCAGCGTAGATCCCCTTTACAATGAGCAGTTCTTC
>few|TRBJ2-3|TRBV20-1|TRBD2
CSTSGSTDTQYF
TGCAGTACTAGCGGGAGCACAGATACGCAGTATTTT
>many|TRBJ2-3|TRBV12-3/TRBV12-4|.
CASSSRQSTDTQYF
TGTGCCAGCAGTTCCCGACAGAGCACAGATACGCAGTATTTT
>many|TRBJ2-3|TRBV5-1|.
CASSSQAFADTQYF
TGCGCCAGCAGCTCCCAGGCGTTCGCAGATACGCAGTATTTT
>many|TRBJ1-5|TRBV12-3/TRBV12-4|TRBD1
CASRADRVDGQPQHF
TGTGCCAGCAGAGCCGACAGGGTGGACGGACAGCCCCAGCATTTT
>.|TRBJ1-1|TRBV5-4|TRBD1
CASSWDRGYMNTEAFF
TGTGCCAGCAGCTGGGACAGGGGGTACATGAACACTGAAGCTTTCTTT
>many|TRBJ1-4|TRBV20-1|.
CSAVRGIEKLFF
TGCAGTGCAGTACGGGGTATTGAAAAACTGTTTTTT
>.|TRBJ2-1|TRBV5-1|.
CASSTYGRLSYNEQFF
TGCGCCAGCAGCACCTACGGACGGCTTTCCTACAATGAGCAGTTCTTC
>.|TRBJ2-1|TRBV7-2|TRBD2
CASSLSGGVLFF
TGTGCCAGCAGCCTTAGCGGGGGGGTGCTGTTCTTC
>.|TRBJ1-3|TRBV28|.
CASSRTASGNTIYF
TGTGCCAGCAGTCGGACGGCGTCTGGAAACACCATATATTTT
>many|TRBJ2-5|TRBV12-3/TRBV12-4|.
CASSLALRGLAPQETQYF
TGTGCCAGCAGTTTAGCGCTACGGGGGCTAGCGCCCCAAGAGACCCAGTACTTC
>few|TRBJ1-5|TRBV28|TRBD1
CASSTHRTGVNQPQHF
TGTGCCAGCAGTACCCACCGGACAGGGGTCAATCAGCCCCAGCATTTT
>few|TRBJ1-5|TRBV20-1|.
CSARGTANQPQHF
TGCAGTGCTAGAGGGACGGCTAATCAGCCCCAGCATTTT
>few|TRBJ1-2|TRBV27|.
CASSPNVTPYGYTF
TGTGCCAGCAGTCCCAATGTCACCCCCTATGGCTACACCTTC
>many|TRBJ1-4|TRBV3-1|TRBD1
CASSQGPGGTGDEKLFF
TGTGCCAGCAGCCAAGGACCCGGTGGGACAGGGGATGAAAAACTGTTTTTT
>many|TRBJ1-1|TRBV6-5|.
CASSYGLATEAFF
TGTGCCAGCAGTTACGGGTTGGCCACTGAAGCTTTCTTT